These 23 T cell receptor beta chains were sequenced from one sample in a study of shared clonotypes between healthy human individuals. Sequenced by immunoSEQ multiplex PCR; TCRdb stores in-frame clones only, minus some. The sample consists of around 700,000 clones, about two thirds of them appearing once. Sequencing input: memory CD4+ T cells sorted from blood. Regarding subset: CD45RA-negative fraction. Every receptor here comes from a woman in her 30s in good health.

The chain links TRBV10-3 to TRBJ1-4, with D hard to call. This CDR3 region has 15 residues. The germline CDR1 and CDR2 sequences are ENHRY and SYGVKD. The ends were cut back, 6 bases at V and 4 bases at J, with 15 bases in the middle. The CDR3 loop is CAISPEASGNEKLFF. DNA for the CDR3: TGTGCCATCAGCCCCGAGGCTAGTGGTAATGAAAAACTGTTTTTT.

The gene calls are TRBV6-1 and TRBJ1-2; TRBD1 agrees at 7 bases. The CDR3 consists of 14 residues. After removal of 6 bases from V and 0 bases from J, the junction contained 4 bases not matched to a gene. CDR1 is MNHNS and CDR2 is SASEGT in the germline V gene. CDR3 residues: CASRWTGANYGYTF. In nucleotides, the CDR3 is TGTGCCAGCAGGTGGACAGGCGCTAACTATGGCTACACCTTC.

The chain employs TRBV28 and TRBJ1-2; 10 positions agree with TRBD1. Germline CDR1 MDHEN, CDR2 SYDVKM. The CDR3 spans 15 residues. Unmatched junction bases numbered 5, after V lost 3 bases and J lost 4 bases. For the CDR3, the DNA is TGTGCCAGCAGTTTCGGACAGGGGGGTGCCTATGGCTACACCTTC. This translates into CASSFGQGGAYGYTF.

The CDR3 nucleotides read TGTGCCTGGACGACAGGGGTAAATCATTCACCCCTCCACTTT. It specifies CAWTTGVNHSPLHF. V gene TRBV30 combines with J gene TRBJ1-6, with 8 bases aligning to TRBD1. This CDR3 is 14 amino acids long. Losses at the gene ends were 4 bases for V and 8 bases for J; bases not matched to a gene: 7. The germline gives CDR1 GTSNPN, CDR2 SVGIG (reference sequence).

This clone was observed a single time. This chain uses TRBV11-2 with TRBJ2-7; 7 positions match TRBD1. This CDR3 region has 14 residues. Germline CDR1 and CDR2: SGHAT and FQNNGV. J was trimmed by 2 bases and V by 6 bases; bases with no gene match: 7. The chain's CDR3 is CASRYRTGPYEQYF. The CDR3 nucleotides are TGTGCCAGCAGATATAGGACAGGCCCCTACGAGCAGTACTTC.

This clone has just one count. V is TRBV5-6 and J is TRBJ2-7; 9 nucleotides align to TRBD2. J gave up 2 bases and V 3 bases, and 9 bases lay outside the gene matches. CDR1 SGHDT and CDR2 YYEEEE come from the germline V gene. This CDR3 spans 16 amino acids. The CDR3 sequence: CASSWGLAGGPYEQYF. The CDR3 nucleotides are TGTGCCAGCAGCTGGGGACTAGCAGGAGGCCCCTACGAGCAGTACTTC.

V usage is TRBV28 and J usage is TRBJ1-3; D is unresolved. Germline V CDR1 and CDR2: MDHEN, SYDVKM. This CDR3 has 18 residues. Trimming cost V 7 bases and J 0 bases, with 22 bases left between them. Written as DNA, the CDR3 is TGTGCCAGCAACGACCCATTCCGGCGCCCTCTCTCTGGAAACACCATATATTTT. This codes for CASNDPFRRPLSGNTIYF.

The rearrangement links TRBV25-1 to TRBJ2-3; D call uncertain. V lost 1 base and J 1 base, leaving 6 bases between the germline ends. CDR3 length: 14 amino acids. The germline V gene has CDR1 MGHDK and CDR2 SYGVNS. CDR3 amino acids: CASSESLGTDTQYF. CDR3 nucleotides: TGTGCCAGCAGTGAATCTCTAGGCACAGATACGCAGTATTTT.

The CDR3 bases are TGTGCCAGCAGTCCTCGGACAGGGGACTTCTCCGGGGAGCTGTTTTTT. Translating it yields CASSPRTGDFSGELFF. This chain links TRBV27 with TRBJ2-2; 9 bases line up with TRBD1. V trimming: 5 bases; J trimming: 6 bases; junction bases outside the gene matches: 10. This CDR3 has 16 amino acids. Germline lookup yields CDR1 MNHEY and CDR2 SMNVEV (reference sequence).

The sample holds many counts of this clone. The same CDR3 also results from other DNA sequences found in this sample. The chain is built from TRBV10-3 and TRBJ1-5, with TRBD1 as a possible D gene (6 bases). Germline CDR1 is ENHRY and CDR2 is SYGVKD. The V and J ends lost 6 bases and 5 bases respectively, with 11 bases between them. The CDR3 has 13 residues. CDR3 DNA: TGTGCCATCAGAGACAGGTCAGATCAGCCCCAGCATTTT. Translation gives CAIRDRSDQPQHF.

As concerns this clone: A much more abundant neighbour one base away suggests this may be a read error. This chain links TRBV11-2 with TRBJ2-1; the D is unclear. V lost 1 base to trimming and J lost 6 bases, with 1 base between them. Germline V gene sequence: CDR1 SGHAT, CDR2 FQNNGV. The CDR3 runs 11 residues. CDR3 in amino acids: CASSLVNEQFF. Written as DNA, the CDR3 is TGTGCCAGCAGCTTAGTCAATGAGCAGTTCTTC. The variable domain in full, completed from reference TRBV11-2 and TRBJ2-1, reads EAGVAQSPRYKIIEKRQSVAFWCNPISGHATLYWYQQILGQGPKLLIQFQNNGVVDDSQLPKDRFSAERLKGVDSTLKIQPAKLEDSAVYLCASSLVNEQFFGPGTRLTVL.

Only a few counts were recorded for this clone. The chain combines TRBV4-2 with TRBJ1-5, with D unclear. V dropped 1 base and J dropped 3 bases, with 4 bases sitting between them. The CDR3 contains 13 residues. Germline assignment: CDR1 LGHNA and CDR2 YNFKEQ. CDR3 sequence: CASSQGLNQPQHF. CDR3 nucleotide sequence: TGTGCCAGCAGCCAAGGGCTCAATCAGCCCCAGCATTTT.

This clone has a single count. The chain combines TRBV19 with TRBJ2-2; 10 nucleotides match TRBD2. With 5 bases clipped from V and 6 bases from J, the junction kept 6 bases outside the gene matches. Germline CDR1 and CDR2: LNHDA and SQIVND (reference sequence). The CDR3 contains 15 residues. The CDR3 DNA follows: TGTGCCAGTAGTGTTAGCGGGAGGCGGGCCGGGGAGCTGTTTTTT. Its protein is CASSVSGRRAGELFF.

This clone turned up a few times. The chain uses TRBV29-1 and TRBJ2-3; 11 bases match TRBD1. Trimming removed 3 bases from V and 6 bases from J; junction bases left unmatched: 2. The germline CDR1 and CDR2 sequences are SQVTM and ANQGSEA. The CDR3 is made up of 13 amino acids. The CDR3 spells CSVEGTGGDTQYF. CDR3 DNA: TGCAGCGTTGAGGGGACAGGGGGGGATACGCAGTATTTT.

A single count supports this clone. V usage is TRBV5-1 and J usage is TRBJ2-2; 7 bases agree with TRBD2. The J segment lost 5 bases and the V segment lost 1 base, leaving 8 bases of the junction unmatched. The CDR3 is 16 amino acids. CDR1 is SGHRS, CDR2 YFSETQ, per germline. The DNA for the CDR3 is TGCGCCAGCAGCTTGCTTGGACTAGAGGCGACCGGGGAGCTGTTTTTT. Residues: CASSLLGLEATGELFF.

This sequence joins TRBV11-2 and TRBJ2-3; 7 bases are shared with TRBD1. CDR3 length equals 15 residues. V lost 5 bases, J lost 2 bases, and 7 bases stayed unmatched. The germline gives CDR1 SGHAT, CDR2 FQNNGV. The CDR3 is CASSARDRYTDTQYF. The DNA for the CDR3 is TGTGCCAGCAGCGCCCGGGACAGATACACAGATACGCAGTATTTT.

This chain joins TRBV7-8 and TRBJ1-2, with TRBD1 matching over 8 bases. The germline V gene encodes CDR1 SGHVS and CDR2 FQNEAQ. The CDR3 is made up of 18 amino acids. With 6 bases clipped from V and 4 bases from J, the junction kept 19 bases outside the gene matches. In DNA form, the CDR3 reads TGTGCCAGCAGTAAAGGGACAGGCTTACCCCTACGGGGCTATGGCTACACCTTC. Translated: CASSKGTGLPLRGYGYTF.

This rearrangement joins TRBV15 to TRBJ2-4; 7 bases fit TRBD1. The J segment lost 11 bases and the V segment lost 2 bases, leaving 6 bases of the junction unmatched. Per germline, CDR1 LNHNV and CDR2 YYDKDF (reference sequence). The CDR3 contains 13 residues. CDR3 bases: TGTGCCACCAGCAGACAAACAGGGGCGGTTCAGTACTTC. As protein: CATSRQTGAVQYF.

V gene TRBV15 combines with J gene TRBJ1-4; 7 positions agree with TRBD1. The V gene end was trimmed by 5 bases and the J gene end by 3 bases; junction bases not matched to a gene: 9. The CDR3 covers 16 residues. From germline, CDR1 is LNHNV and CDR2 YYDKDF (reference sequence). CDR3 amino acids: CATSSQHRGANEKLFF. Written as DNA, the CDR3 is TGTGCCACCAGCTCTCAACACAGGGGAGCTAATGAAAAACTGTTTTTT.

CDR3 protein: CASSDWTANYGYTF. The CDR3 DNA reads as TGTGCCAGCAGTGATTGGACAGCTAACTATGGCTACACCTTC. This chain joins TRBV6-1 and TRBJ1-2, with TRBD1 as a possible D gene (6 bases). The ends were cut back, 3 bases at V and 0 bases at J, with 8 bases in the middle. CDR1 is MNHNS and CDR2 is SASEGT in the germline V gene. The CDR3 runs to 14 residues.

The chain joins TRBV5-4 to TRBJ2-3; D is unresolved. The CDR3 covers 13 residues. Trimming cost V 1 base and J 5 bases, with 8 bases left between them. Germline CDR1 SGHNT, CDR2 YYREEE (reference sequence). CDR3 in amino acids: CASSLQVGDTQYF. The CDR3 nucleotides read TGTGCCAGCAGCTTGCAAGTCGGAGATACGCAGTATTTT.

The J gene is TRBJ1-5, the V gene TRBV9; TRBD1 might be the D (5 bases). In germline, CDR1 is SGDLS, CDR2 YYNGEE. V gave up 4 bases and J gave up 2 bases, with 16 bases separating them. The CDR3 covers 16 residues. This CDR3 is CASSTPLMGGNQPQHF. The CDR3 bases are TGTGCCAGCAGCACCCCTCTTATGGGGGGCAATCAGCCCCAGCATTTT.

This rearrangement joins TRBV18 to TRBJ2-1; D perhaps matches TRBD1 (6 bases). Germline values: CDR1 KGHSH, CDR2 LQKENI. This CDR3 spans 15 amino acids. Deletions cut 1 base from V and 8 bases from J, with 15 bases between. The CDR3 loop reads CASSPRGSGTYEQFF. For the CDR3, the DNA is TGTGCCAGCTCACCACGGGGTAGTGGGACATATGAGCAGTTCTTC. Drawing the rest from reference TRBV18 and TRBJ2-1, the complete variable domain is NAGVMQNPRHLVRRRGQEARLRCSPMKGHSHVYWYRQLPEEGLKFMVYLQKENIIDESGMPKERFSAEFPKEGPSILRIQQVVRGDSAAYFCASSPRGSGTYEQFFGPGTRLTVL.